This passage covers 10 T cell receptor beta chains from one sample sequenced in a study of shared clonotypes between healthy human individuals. The table came from immunoSEQ multiplex PCR; TCRdb's copy has only in-frame clones and leaves some out. The table shows 2 million to 2.5 million clones, with approximately 95% occurring only once. Sequences were obtained from naive CD4+ T cells sorted from blood. Sample subset: CD45RA+ positively selected. These receptors originate from a man aged 18 to 30 in good health.

DNA for the CDR3: TGTGCCAGCAGCTTGACGGAGACAGATACGCAGTATTTT. Protein: CASSLTETDTQYF. J is TRBJ2-3 and V is TRBV5-8; no clear D gene. Germline CDR1 and CDR2: SGHTS and YDEGEE. This CDR3 is built from 13 residues. V was pared by 1 base and J by 3 bases, with 6 bases between.

The chain has TRBV5-6 and TRBJ2-2; maybe TRBD1 (6 bases). The V and J ends lost 10 bases and 0 bases respectively, with 10 bases between them. This CDR3 region has 13 residues. Germline loops: CDR1 SGHDT, CDR2 YYEEEE. The CDR3 region has the DNA TGTGCCGGCACAGGGCCGAACACCGGGGAGCTGTTTTTT. The encoded protein is CAGTGPNTGELFF. The variable domain in full, with the rest retrieved from reference TRBV5-6 and TRBJ2-2, is DAGVTQSPTHLIKTRGQQVTLRCSPKSGHDTVSWYQQALGQGPQFIFQYYEEEERQRGNFPDRFSGHQFPNYSSELNVNALLLGDSALYLCAGTGPNTGELFFGEGSRLTVL.

The chain uses TRBV2 and TRBJ1-3, with unresolved D. This CDR3 region has 15 residues. The germline gives CDR1 SNHLY, CDR2 FYNNEI. V was cut by 8 bases and J by 4 bases, with 18 bases left in between. The CDR3: CASSQAVRSGNTIYF. The CDR3 region has the DNA TGTGCCAGCTCTCAGGCGGTGAGATCGGGAAACACCATATATTTT.

V and J are TRBV28 and TRBJ1-3; D gene unclear. The germline V gene encodes CDR1 MDHEN and CDR2 SYDVKM. There are 14 residues in the CDR3. V dropped 7 bases and J dropped 4 bases, with 14 bases sitting between them. CDR3 in DNA: TGTGCCAGCACCCTACCGGCGGTAGGAAACACCATATATTTT. Residues: CASTLPAVGNTIYF.

The V call is TRBV6-5, the J call TRBJ2-3; D possibly corresponds to TRBD1 (5 bases). CDR1 is MNHEY, CDR2 SVGAGI, per germline. The CDR3 sequence is 14 residues long. Trimming stripped 4 bases from V and 1 base from J, with 9 bases between. CDR3 in amino acids: CASSWGLRTDTQYF. The CDR3 bases are TGTGCCAGCAGTTGGGGCCTCCGCACAGATACGCAGTATTTT.

Only one count was recorded for this clone. The V call is TRBV6-5, the J call TRBJ2-3, with 8 bases aligning to TRBD1. This CDR3 has 12 amino acids. CDR1 is MNHEY and CDR2 is SVGAGI in the germline V gene. The V gene end was trimmed by 2 bases and the J gene end by 10 bases; junction bases not matched to a gene: 2. Here the CDR3 reads CASSYRQGPQYF. The CDR3 nucleotides read TGTGCCAGCAGTTACAGACAGGGGCCGCAGTATTTT.

This clone has a handful of counts. The rearrangement links TRBV28 to TRBJ1-4; unclear D gene. CDR1 and CDR2 (germline): MDHEN, SYDVKM. The CDR3 is 15 amino acids. V shed 5 bases and J shed 4 bases, with 14 bases lying between them. The CDR3 DNA sequence: TGTGCCAGCAGTGGATACAGAGCTTATAATGAAAAACTGTTTTTT. This gives the protein CASSGYRAYNEKLFF.

This chain joins TRBV5-1 and TRBJ2-1; 8 nucleotides align to TRBD1. Trimming took 2 bases from V and 4 from J; bases not matched to a gene: 5. Germline V CDR1 and CDR2: SGHRS, YFSETQ. The CDR3 loop spans 15 amino acids. The CDR3 DNA sequence: TGCGCCAGCAGCTTACGGGGACAGGCTTACAATGAGCAGTTCTTC. Amino acid sequence: CASSLRGQAYNEQFF.

The chain couples TRBV7-2 to TRBJ2-7, with D tentatively TRBD1 (5 bases). The germline V gene has CDR1 SGHTA and CDR2 FQGNSA. Trimming took 6 bases from V and 0 from J, leaving 27 bases between them. CDR3 length: 19 residues. CDR3 in amino acids: CASSVVLGLSQTSSYEQYF. The CDR3 coding sequence is TGTGCCAGCAGTGTAGTATTGGGGCTGAGCCAGACCTCCTCCTACGAGCAGTACTTC.

V gene TRBV28 combines with J gene TRBJ1-3; 7 bases match TRBD1. V lost 6 bases, J lost 7 bases, and 12 bases stayed unmatched. The CDR3 totals 15 residues. CDR1 and CDR2 (germline): MDHEN, SYDVKM. This CDR3 reads CASSPSTGIGNTIYF. In DNA, the CDR3 is TGTGCCAGCAGCCCTTCGACAGGGATCGGTAACACCATATATTTT.